Reported below is one T cell receptor beta chain. Its specificity is unknown. The sample originates from a study of T cell responses to AZD1222 COVID-19 vaccine. TCRdb's copy holds only in-frame clones and misses some; the assay was immunoSEQ multiplex PCR. This sample carries roughly 150,000 clones, 80% to 95% of them seen once, and the ten largest clones take 2% to 2.5%. The study's findings and limits: Variant regions that are unmutated are reportedly the target of nearly half of spike-specific TCRs. Donors skewed white British and female; clonal diversity was possibly underestimated.

The CDR3 length is 14 residues. CDR1 and CDR2 (germline): MNHEY, SMNVEV (reference sequence). Trimming took 10 bases from V and 7 from J, leaving 20 bases between them. The receptor comes from an adult in good health. This sample comprised peripheral blood, obtained on day 0 of AZD1222 vaccination. The chain employs TRBV27 and TRBJ2-1, with D possibly TRBD1 on 6 matching bases. For the CDR3, the DNA is TGTGCCACTCAACTTCTGGGGGCGAGGAATGAGCAGTTCTTC. Residues: CATQLLGARNEQFF.